Shown below are 14 T cell receptor beta chains from a single sample sequenced in a study of tumour-infiltrating T cells in Burkitt lymphoma. Generated by immunoSEQ multiplex PCR, the TCRdb table keeps only in-frame clones and is missing some. Altogether 5,000 to 6,500 clones are present, about 16% being singletons, with the ten largest covering roughly an eighth. The sample comprised tumor tissue. The source of these receptors is a human donor with diffuse large B-cell lymphoma.

This clone has just a few counts. The V call is TRBV2, the J call TRBJ1-5, with D hard to call. Germline assignment: CDR1 SNHLY and CDR2 FYNNEI. The V end lost 5 bases, the J end lost 0 bases, and 11 bases lay between the germline ends. This CDR3 is built from 15 residues. The CDR3 loop reads CASSPIIPSNQPQHF. CDR3 DNA: TGTGCCAGCAGTCCCATAATACCTAGCAATCAGCCCCAGCATTTT.

This clone was picked up a small number of times. This rearrangement joins TRBV7-2 to TRBJ2-1; D unresolved. Germline CDR1 SGHTA, CDR2 FQGNSA. The V and J ends lost 5 bases and 2 bases respectively, with 13 bases between them. The CDR3 loop spans 15 amino acids. The CDR3 sequence: CASSPVWGTYNEQFF. DNA for the CDR3: TGTGCCAGCAGCCCCGTATGGGGTACCTACAATGAGCAGTTCTTC.

The chain joins TRBV7-6 to TRBJ2-1, with D possibly being TRBD2 (6 bases). Trimming stripped 0 bases from V and 5 bases from J, with 8 bases between. Per germline, CDR1 SGHVS and CDR2 FNYEAQ. The CDR3 is 14 amino acids. The CDR3 loop is CASSLAGGNNEQFF. The CDR3, as DNA: TGTGCCAGCAGCTTAGCGGGAGGTAACAATGAGCAGTTCTTC.

By share, this clone counts as large. This sequence joins TRBV7-8 and TRBJ1-1; tentative D call: TRBD1 (5 bases). V was shortened by 1 base and J by 1 base, with 10 bases between the two germline ends. CDR3 length equals 15 residues. From germline, CDR1 is SGHVS and CDR2 FQNEAQ. The CDR3 bases are TGTGCCAGCAGCTTAGGTGGGGGAACGAACACTGAAGCTTTCTTT. Translated: CASSLGGGTNTEAFF.

This clone turned up a few times. This chain links TRBV14 with TRBJ2-6; no definite D call. V lost 6 bases and J 1 base, leaving 7 bases between the germline ends. There are 14 residues in the CDR3. The germline V gene encodes CDR1 SGHDN and CDR2 FVKESK. CDR3 coding DNA: TGTGCCAGCAGTCGAAGGTCTGGGGCCAACGTCCTGACTTTC. Translating it yields CASSRRSGANVLTF.

The rearrangement uses TRBV5-1 and TRBJ2-5, with D unclear. The CDR3 is 15 residues long. Germline CDR1 is SGHRS and CDR2 is YFSETQ. V was clipped by 0 bases and J by 2 bases, with 11 bases between them. CDR3 amino acids: CASSLGSTLQETQYF. CDR3 sequence (DNA): TGCGCCAGCAGCTTGGGTAGCACTCTTCAAGAGACCCAGTACTTC. Variable domain in full (rest from reference TRBV5-1 and TRBJ2-5): KAGVTQTPRYLIKTRGQQVTLSCSPISGHRSVSWYQQTPGQGLQFLFEYFSETQRNKGNFPGRFSGRQFSNSRSEMNVSTLELGDSALYLCASSLGSTLQETQYFGPGTRLLVL.

This clone has more than one count but fewer than ten. This chain uses TRBV7-3 with TRBJ2-7, with D unclear. Trimming shortened V by 1 base and J by 1 base, and 5 bases separated the two germline ends. In germline, CDR1 is SGHTA, CDR2 FQGTGA. The CDR3 runs 13 residues. The DNA for the CDR3 is TGTGCCAGCAGCTTAAGCCAATCCTACGAGCAGTACTTC. This gives the protein CASSLSQSYEQYF.

This chain joins TRBV10-3 and TRBJ2-7, with a possible D match to TRBD1 (6 bases). V was pared by 3 bases and J by 3 bases, with 12 bases between. This CDR3 has 14 residues. CDR1 and CDR2 (germline): ENHRY, SYGVKD. The CDR3 sequence is CAISDPRDNYEQYF. The CDR3 nucleotides are TGTGCCATCAGTGACCCCCGGGACAACTACGAGCAGTACTTC.

This clone was seen a few times. V is TRBV10-1 and J is TRBJ2-3; no clear D. Trimming pared 2 bases from V and 4 bases from J, leaving 4 bases between. Per the germline V gene, CDR1 is WNHNN and CDR2 is SYGVQD (reference sequence). The CDR3 loop spans 12 amino acids. CDR3 sequence (DNA): TGCGCCAGCAGTGAGGGGGCAGATACGCAGTATTTT. This codes for CASSEGADTQYF.

This clone was seen only a few times. The V gene is TRBV19, the J gene TRBJ1-1, with 9 bases matching TRBD1. The CDR3 is 16 amino acids. From germline, CDR1 is LNHDA and CDR2 SQIVND (reference sequence). Losses at the gene ends were 7 bases for V and 1 base for J; bases not matched to a gene: 10. The DNA for the CDR3 is TGTGCCAGTACCCCAGTACCGGGACAGGGGAACACTGAAGCTTTCTTT. It specifies CASTPVPGQGNTEAFF. The complete variable domain, with remaining parts taken from reference TRBV19 and TRBJ1-1, reads DGGITQSPKYLFRKEGQNVTLSCEQNLNHDAMYWYRQDPGQGLRLIYYSQIVNDFQKGDIAEGYSVSREKKESFPLTVTSAQKNPTAFYLCASTPVPGQGNTEAFFGQGTRLTVV.

The chain combines TRBV5-4 with TRBJ2-5, with D hard to call. The CDR3 is 14 amino acids. Germline loops: CDR1 SGHNT, CDR2 YYREEE (reference sequence). Between the trimmed V and J ends, which lost 2 bases and 1 base, there was a span of 9 bases. The CDR3 spells CASSFSGSQETQYF. The CDR3 DNA reads TGTGCCAGCAGCTTTTCCGGGTCCCAAGAGACCCAGTACTTC.

The gene calls are TRBV28 and TRBJ1-4, with D possibly matching TRBD1 (6 bases). Germline V gives CDR1 MDHEN, CDR2 SYDVKM. This CDR3 spans 15 amino acids. Trimming shortened V by 6 bases and J by 8 bases, and 19 bases separated the two germline ends. CDR3 sequence: CASRVVGGHGEKLFF. CDR3 nucleotide sequence: TGTGCCAGCAGGGTGGTAGGGGGGCACGGGGAAAAACTGTTTTTT.

This clone appeared a few times. The rearrangement joins TRBV28 to TRBJ2-2; D is uncertain. From germline, CDR1 is MDHEN and CDR2 SYDVKM. CDR3 length: 13 residues. Trimming shortened V by 5 bases and J by 6 bases, and 10 bases separated the two germline ends. The CDR3 sequence is CASSPYAPGELFF. The DNA for the CDR3 is TGTGCCAGCAGTCCTTATGCTCCCGGGGAGCTGTTTTTT.

Of note for this clone: At one of its ends the junction is not consistent with the germline gene, which may arise from a read error. The CDR3 DNA follows: TGTGCCAGTAGTTCCGGAGCGGGAGTAGGGGAGCAATACTTC. Encoded protein: CASSSGAGVGEQYF. The rearrangement links TRBV19 to TRBJ2-7; 8 bases agree with TRBD2. The CDR3 is 14 amino acids. Germline CDR1 reads LNHDA; CDR2 reads SQIVND (reference sequence).